This T cell receptor beta chain was found in a study of breast tumors, draining lymph nodes, adjacent tissues. One entry per CDR3 protein, called by TCRdb with MiXCR from the multiplex PCR reads. Among 20,000 or so distinct CDR3 sequences, about 45% were seen once, and the ten largest hold approximately 21%. CDR1 is MNHEY, CDR2 SMNVEV, per germline (reference sequence). V was clipped by 1 base and J by 6 bases, with 10 bases between them. This CDR3 spans 14 amino acids. Study-wide results and limits: Tumors had less TCR diversity than lymph nodes, more than nontumor tissue. Most tumor T cells seemingly derive from lymph node, then expand in tumor. Tumor and nontumor repertoires were significantly more similar in luminal-like than in basal-like breast cancer. Data only fit, rather than demonstrated, lymph node origin of most tumor T cells.

This clonotype was seen at least ten times. Antigen: not known. Sequencing was done on a sample of breast tumor tissue. This receptor was identified in a female donor with breast cancer. Some clones in this sample may be carry-over from other donors' samples. This rearrangement joins TRBV27 to TRBJ2-1; D might be TRBD2 (6 bases). The CDR3 DNA sequence: TGTGCCAGCAGTTTATTGGGACTTTCCAATGAGCAGTTCTTC. It codes for CASSLLGLSNEQFF.